This T cell receptor (beta chain) was captured by sequencing in a study of blood T cell repertoires in COVID-19. This clone showed up just a few times. Mismatch with germline at one junction end may stem from a read error. Looked up from germline, CDR1 is MDHEN and CDR2 is SYDVKM. This CDR3 is 12 amino acids long. The assay was immunoSEQ multiplex PCR, and TCRdb's table has in-frame clones only and misses some. The sample yields about 14,000 clones, around 73% seen once. This TCR came from a boy between 2 and 10 years old with active or convalescent COVID-19. The sequencing sample was made of peripheral blood. The genes are TRBV28 and TRBJ1-2, with 12 positions matching TRBD1. The CDR3 nucleotides are TGTGCCAGCAGTTCGCCCGGGACAGGGGGCAATTTC. It yields the protein CASSSPGTGGNF.